This passage covers 31 T cell receptor beta chains from one sample sequenced in a study of control samples from healthy donors and cancer patients. TCRdb's table, derived via immunoSEQ multiplex PCR, lists solely in-frame clones and lacks some. This sample has about 97,000 clones, with roughly 90% found just once. The sample consisted of blood. The source is a man aged 30 to 45 in good health.

DNA of the CDR3: TGTGCTAGTGGTTTGGGCAGGGGGCCTGGAAACACCATATATTTT. Translation gives CASGLGRGPGNTIYF. The genes are TRBV12-5 and TRBJ1-3, with 8 bases that match TRBD1. The CDR3 has 15 residues. The V segment lost 1 base and the J segment 2 bases; nucleotides outside the gene matches: 1. In germline, CDR1 is LGHNT, CDR2 FRNRAP.

The chain is built from TRBV7-2 and TRBJ2-3; D might be TRBD1 (6 bases). V shed 5 bases and J shed 2 bases, with 14 bases lying between them. Germline assignment: CDR1 SGHTA and CDR2 FQGNSA. This CDR3 comprises 15 residues. The DNA of the CDR3 is TGTGCCAGCAGCCCCTCACAGGGACCCACAGATACGCAGTATTTT. Protein product: CASSPSQGPTDTQYF.

J is TRBJ2-1 and V is TRBV4-3; a possible D gene is TRBD1 (6 bases). V was trimmed by 0 bases and J by 8 bases, leaving 14 bases between them. In germline, CDR1 is LGHNA, CDR2 YSLEER. The CDR3 extends over 15 amino acids. Written as DNA, the CDR3 is TGCGCCAGCAGCCAAGATCTACAGGGTAGTGATGAGCAGTTCTTC. Its translation: CASSQDLQGSDEQFF.

V gene TRBV18 combines with J gene TRBJ1-1, with TRBD1 matching over 7 bases. V shed 5 bases and J 2 bases; nucleotides not matched to a gene: 14. Germline V gives CDR1 KGHSH, CDR2 LQKENI. The CDR3 is 17 amino acids. CDR3 nucleotides: TGTGCCAGCTCAGGCTTGACAGGGAGAGGCCGTAACACTGAAGCTTTCTTT. It codes for CASSGLTGRGRNTEAFF.

This sequence joins TRBV10-1 and TRBJ2-2; 9 positions match TRBD1. In germline, CDR1 is WNHNN, CDR2 SYGVQD (reference sequence). The trim removed 8 bases at V and 3 bases at J, leaving 4 bases unmatched. This CDR3 has 14 amino acids. CDR3 coding DNA: TGCGCCAGCCGGACAGGGGACTACACCGGGGAGCTGTTTTTT. The encoded protein is CASRTGDYTGELFF.

V and J are TRBV6-5 and TRBJ2-2; possibly TRBD1 or TRBD2 for D (7 bases each). The V gene's germline CDR1 is MNHEY and CDR2 SVGAGI. This CDR3 has 15 residues. Trimming left V 4 bases short and J 6 bases short, with 15 bases between. In nucleotides, the CDR3 is TGTGCCAGCAGTTCCAAGACAGGGAGGGCCGGGGAGCTGTTTTTT. Protein: CASSSKTGRAGELFF.

Remarks on this clone: This CDR3 is also generated by other DNA sequences in the sample. This chain connects TRBV5-1 to TRBJ1-2; 7 bases agree with TRBD1. This CDR3 has 15 amino acids. J lost 1 base, V lost 0 bases, and 3 bases had no gene match. Germline assignment: CDR1 SGHRS and CDR2 YFSETQ. The CDR3 loop is CASSLGQGSNYGYTF. CDR3 coding DNA: TGCGCCAGCAGCTTGGGACAGGGAAGTAACTATGGCTACACCTTC.

This clone came up a few times. The chain links TRBV28 to TRBJ1-1; D is perhaps TRBD1 (6 bases). Per germline, CDR1 MDHEN and CDR2 SYDVKM. The V end was cut by 7 bases, the J end by 0 bases, with 12 bases between. The CDR3 spans 14 residues. The CDR3 DNA follows: TGTGCCAGCACGGACAGCAGAATGAACACTGAAGCTTTCTTT. Translated, it gives CASTDSRMNTEAFF.

The chain has TRBV7-9 and TRBJ1-2; possible D gene TRBD1, 6 bases. CDR3 size: 13 residues. Germline V gene sequence: CDR1 SEHNR, CDR2 FQNEAQ (reference sequence). The ends were cut back, 5 bases at V and 8 bases at J, with 15 bases in the middle. In nucleotides, the CDR3 is TGTGCCAGCAGCCTCGGACAGCCGGTGGGCTACACCTTC. Translating it yields CASSLGQPVGYTF. Drawing the rest from reference TRBV7-9 and TRBJ1-2, the complete variable domain is DTGVSQNPRHKITKRGQNVTFRCDPISEHNRLYWYRQTLGQGPEFLTYFQNEAQLEKSRLLSDRFSAERPKGSFSTLEIQRTEQGDSAMYLCASSLGQPVGYTFGSGTRLTVV.

V is TRBV5-1 and J is TRBJ1-2, with a weak D call TRBD1 (5 bases). Trimming cost V 4 bases and J 1 base, with 14 bases left between them. Germline V gives CDR1 SGHRS, CDR2 YFSETQ. The CDR3 sequence is 15 residues long. The CDR3 loop reads CASSATVDYNYGYTF. The DNA for the CDR3 is TGCGCCAGCAGCGCGACAGTAGATTATAACTATGGCTACACCTTC.

This sequence joins TRBV5-1 and TRBJ2-4; no clear D. Trimming took off 4 bases at V and 2 bases at J, with 10 bases between the two ends. The CDR3 totals 14 residues. The germline CDR1 and CDR2 sequences are SGHRS and YFSETQ. CDR3 DNA sequence: TGCGCCAGCAGCCTGGCCGCCCCCAAAAACATTCAGTACTTC. This translates into CASSLAAPKNIQYF.

The chain carries TRBV2 and TRBJ2-1; D perhaps matches TRBD1 (6 bases). CDR3 size: 13 residues. Trimming left V 4 bases short and J 4 bases short, with 8 bases between. Germline V gene data show CDR1 as SNHLY and CDR2 as FYNNEI. The CDR3 sequence is CASSGDRYNEQFF. The CDR3, as DNA: TGTGCCAGCAGTGGTGACAGGTACAATGAGCAGTTCTTC.

The chain employs TRBV19 and TRBJ2-5, with D unresolved. V was shortened by 5 bases and J by 7 bases, with 8 bases between the two germline ends. The CDR3 extends over 11 amino acids. Germline V gene lookup returns CDR1 LNHDA and CDR2 SQIVND (reference sequence). The CDR3 DNA follows: TGTGCCAGTAGTTCCGGGCCGACCCAGTACTTC. It specifies CASSSGPTQYF.

This sequence joins TRBV20-1 and TRBJ2-5; D gene uncertain. CDR1 and CDR2 (germline): DFQATT, SNEGSKA (reference sequence). The CDR3 spans 11 residues. V was trimmed by 7 bases and J by 2 bases, leaving 8 bases between them. The CDR3 region is CSGLRQETQYF. The DNA for the CDR3 is TGCAGTGGACTCAGACAAGAGACCCAGTACTTC.

This clone was found a few times. The genes are TRBV19 and TRBJ1-2; no firm D call. The germline V gene has CDR1 LNHDA and CDR2 SQIVND (reference sequence). V shed 3 bases and J shed 2 bases, with 10 bases lying between them. CDR3 length: 14 residues. CDR3 coding DNA: TGTGCCAGTAGTATCCCTGCGGGCAACTATGGCTACACCTTC. It translates to CASSIPAGNYGYTF.

J is TRBJ1-2 and V is TRBV28; no clear D. Trimming took off 5 bases at V and 3 bases at J, with 13 bases between the two ends. Germline loops: CDR1 MDHEN, CDR2 SYDVKM. The CDR3 covers 14 residues. The CDR3, as DNA: TGTGCCAGCAGTAATGCAAATCAGCACTATGGCTACACCTTC. Translating gives CASSNANQHYGYTF.

The V gene is TRBV14, the J gene TRBJ2-5, with TRBD1 matching 8 bases. Per germline, CDR1 SGHDN and CDR2 FVKESK. Losses at the gene ends were 1 base for V and 0 bases for J; bases not matched to a gene: 4. CDR3 size: 16 residues. The CDR3 nucleotides are TGTGCCAGCAGCCAAGTTGGACAGGGCTACCAAGAGACCCAGTACTTC. Its protein product is CASSQVGQGYQETQYF. The whole variable domain, remainder taken from reference TRBV14 and TRBJ2-5, is EAGVTQFPSHSVIEKGQTVTLRCDPISGHDNLYWYRRVMGKEIKFLLHFVKESKQDESGMPNNRFLAERTGGTYSTLKVQPAELEDSGVYFCASSQVGQGYQETQYFGPGTRLLVL.

On this clone: Other DNA sequences in the sample encode the same CDR3. The chain uses TRBV2 and TRBJ1-3; 7 nucleotides agree with TRBD1. The CDR3 totals 13 residues. The V gene's germline CDR1 is SNHLY and CDR2 FYNNEI. The V and J ends lost 5 bases and 4 bases, in that order; junction bases with no gene match: 2. The CDR3 nucleotides read TGTGCCAGCAGTACAGGGGAGGGAAACACCATATATTTT. This gives the protein CASSTGEGNTIYF.

The DNA for the CDR3 is TGTGCCAGCAGCTTAGAGAGGCTCGCCAGGCATGAGCAGTTCTTC. It codes for CASSLERLARHEQFF. V usage is TRBV11-2 and J usage is TRBJ2-1; no clear D. Germline V gene lookup returns CDR1 SGHAT and CDR2 FQNNGV. The germline V and J ends were trimmed by 0 bases and 8 bases, with 14 bases remaining between them. This CDR3 has 15 residues.

The CDR3: CASSDQGRKNSPLHF. The CDR3 DNA is TGTGCCAGCAGTGATCAGGGTCGGAAGAATTCACCCCTCCACTTT. The chain employs TRBV6-2 or TRBV6-3 and TRBJ1-6; TRBD1 might be the D (5 bases). From germline, CDR1 is MNHEY and CDR2 SVGEGT. V was pared by 5 bases and J by 7 bases, with 15 bases between. The CDR3 is made up of 15 amino acids.

This clone appeared a single time. The rearrangement uses TRBV5-1 and TRBJ1-1; D remains unclear. Germline V gives CDR1 SGHRS, CDR2 YFSETQ. The CDR3 consists of 15 residues. V lost 0 bases and J lost 1, with 10 bases in between. In DNA form, the CDR3 reads TGCGCCAGCAGCTTGGTCGGAGCCTCGAACACTGAAGCTTTCTTT. Translation gives CASSLVGASNTEAFF.

This clone was found a few times. The chain uses TRBV2 and TRBJ1-5; perhaps TRBD1 as D (6 bases). Germline assignment: CDR1 SNHLY and CDR2 FYNNEI. V shed 6 bases and J shed 7 bases, with 22 bases lying between them. This CDR3 contains 16 residues. The CDR3 sequence: CASRSPGGRELQPQHF. CDR3 bases: TGTGCCAGCAGGAGCCCCGGGGGCAGGGAACTGCAGCCCCAGCATTTT.

The chain carries TRBV25-1 and TRBJ1-5, with D possibly TRBD1 on 5 matching bases. V lost 3 bases and J lost 4, with 13 bases in between. The CDR3 has 15 residues. CDR1 and CDR2 (germline): MGHDK, SYGVNS. The CDR3 sequence is CASSDRPGPNQPQHF. The CDR3 coding sequence is TGTGCCAGCAGTGATCGACCGGGACCGAATCAGCCCCAGCATTTT.

The rearrangement joins TRBV4-2 to TRBJ2-7; 8 nucleotides match TRBD2. The CDR3 has 15 amino acids. V trimming: 4 bases; J trimming: 1 base; junction bases outside the gene matches: 6. Germline V lookup: CDR1 LGHNA, CDR2 YNFKEQ. CDR3 sequence: CASSRGSGSSYEQYF. The CDR3 coding sequence is TGTGCCAGCAGCCGAGGGAGCGGGAGTTCCTACGAGCAGTACTTC.

This clone showed up just a few times. The chain uses TRBV5-8 and TRBJ1-5, with TRBD1 as a possible D gene (6 bases). This CDR3 has 13 residues. Germline CDR1 is SGHTS and CDR2 is YDEGEE. V was trimmed by 4 bases and J by 4 bases, leaving 9 bases between them. CDR3: CASSVTGNQPQHF. The CDR3 DNA is TGTGCCAGCAGCGTAACAGGGAATCAGCCCCAGCATTTT.

The rearrangement uses TRBV6-2 or TRBV6-3 and TRBJ2-3; 11 bases line up with TRBD2. J was trimmed by 5 bases and V by 2 bases; bases with no gene match: 3. The germline CDR1 and CDR2 sequences are MNHEY and SVGEGT. The CDR3 covers 15 residues. The CDR3 sequence is CASSYIAGGVDTQYF. The CDR3 DNA follows: TGTGCCAGCAGTTACATAGCGGGAGGGGTAGATACGCAGTATTTT.

J is TRBJ1-1 and V is TRBV2; 9 bases line up with TRBD1. Germline assignment: CDR1 SNHLY and CDR2 FYNNEI. J gave up 0 bases and V 6 bases, and 2 bases lay outside the gene matches. This CDR3 contains 14 residues. The CDR3 reads CASRGQGMNTEAFF. The CDR3 DNA sequence: TGTGCCAGCAGGGGACAGGGCATGAACACTGAAGCTTTCTTT.

The chain joins TRBV5-5 to TRBJ2-3; 7 bases map to TRBD1. CDR1 is SGHKS, CDR2 YYEKEE, per germline (reference sequence). V shed 2 bases and J 2 bases; nucleotides not matched to a gene: 8. The CDR3 runs to 16 residues. In DNA, the CDR3 is TGTGCCAGCAGCTTAGAGGGGGCGCAAGTCACAGATACGCAGTATTTT. This codes for CASSLEGAQVTDTQYF. The whole variable domain, filled in from reference TRBV5-5 and TRBJ2-3, reads DAGVTQSPTHLIKTRGQQVTLRCSPISGHKSVSWYQQVLGQGPQFIFQYYEKEERGRGNFPDRFSARQFPNYSSELNVNALLLGDSALYLCASSLEGAQVTDTQYFGPGTRLTVL.

The genes are TRBV7-2 and TRBJ2-7, with TRBD1 matching 9 bases. Per germline, CDR1 SGHTA and CDR2 FQGNSA. Trimming removed 8 bases from V and 3 bases from J; junction bases left unmatched: 5. The CDR3 loop spans 13 amino acids. CDR3: CASDQTGGYEQYF. DNA for the CDR3: TGTGCCAGCGATCAGACAGGGGGCTACGAGCAGTACTTC. The variable domain in full, completed from reference TRBV7-2 and TRBJ2-7, reads GAGVSQSPSNKVTEKGKDVELRCDPISGHTALYWYRQSLGQGLEFLIYFQGNSAPDKSGLPSDRFSAERTGGSVSTLTIQRTQQEDSAVYLCASDQTGGYEQYFGPGTRLTVT.

The V gene is TRBV7-2, the J gene TRBJ2-1, with D possibly TRBD2 on 5 matching bases. Germline loops: CDR1 SGHTA, CDR2 FQGNSA. This CDR3 spans 17 amino acids. Trimming cost V 2 bases and J 4 bases, with 18 bases left between them. The CDR3 here is CASSLSVVRLAYNEQFF. CDR3 nucleotide sequence: TGTGCCAGCAGCTTATCAGTCGTTCGGCTAGCTTACAATGAGCAGTTCTTC.

This chain links TRBV7-9 with TRBJ2-1; D call uncertain. The CDR3 runs 11 residues. The germline V gene has CDR1 SEHNR and CDR2 FQNEAQ (reference sequence). Between the trimmed V and J ends, which lost 1 base and 6 bases, there was a span of 1 base. The CDR3: CASSLGNEQFF. CDR3 sequence (DNA): TGTGCCAGCAGCTTAGGCAATGAGCAGTTCTTC.